The T cell receptor (beta chain) under discussion was sequenced for a study of vaccination effects on CD4 cells after COVID-19. Looking at the study overall: BNT162b2 vaccine or mRNA-1273 vaccine was given to participants in two doses. Every well housed some 2 million PBMC, which grew in culture alongside 9 to 10 IU/ml IL-2 and 10 ug/ml peptides.

The CDR3 runs 18 residues. The germline CDR1 and CDR2 sequences are SGHRS and YFSETQ. V was pared by 1 base and J by 4 bases, with 13 bases of the junction left unmatched. About this clone itself: Its antigen remains unidentified.

Assay: immunoSEQ multiplex PCR; the TCRdb copy retains only in-frame clones and omits some. The sample yields approximately 45,000 clones, 60% to 80% seen once. Culturing for roughly 10 days preceded CD4+ T cell isolation. On day 3 and again on day 7, half the medium was replaced with IL-2 medium. V gene TRBV5-1 combines with J gene TRBJ2-1; 8 bases match TRBD2. This TCR was recovered from a human donor who had a prior SARS-CoV-2 infection. Sample: CD4+ T cells from PBMCs cultured without peptide, taken before COVID-19 vaccination. CDR3 sequence: CASSLSSLQRESYNEQFF. In DNA form, the CDR3 reads TGCGCCAGCAGCTTGTCGTCCTTGCAGCGGGAGTCGTACAATGAGCAGTTCTTC.